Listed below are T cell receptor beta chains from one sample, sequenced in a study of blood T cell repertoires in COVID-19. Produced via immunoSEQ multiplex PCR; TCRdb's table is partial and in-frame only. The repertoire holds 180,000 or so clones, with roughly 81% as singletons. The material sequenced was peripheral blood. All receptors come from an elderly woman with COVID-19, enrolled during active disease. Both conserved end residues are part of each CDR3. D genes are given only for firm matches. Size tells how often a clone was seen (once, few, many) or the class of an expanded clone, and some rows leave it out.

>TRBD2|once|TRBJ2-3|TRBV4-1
TGCGCCAGCAGAGAGGGACTAGCGGGAGGGCCGGGCACAGATACGCAGTATTTT
CASREGLAGGPGTDTQYF
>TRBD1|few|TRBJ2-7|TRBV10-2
TGCGCCAGCAGTGTGGGGACAGGGGACTCCTACGAGCAGTACTTC
CASSVGTGDSYEQYF
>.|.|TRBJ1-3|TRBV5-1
TGCGCCAGCAGCTTGGAGGCAGGGGTCTCTGGAAACACCATATATTTT
CASSLEAGVSGNTIYF
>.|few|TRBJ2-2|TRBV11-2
TGTGCCAGCAGCTATTTAAGGCGGGCAGGTCCGAACGCCGGGGAGCTGTTTTTT
CASSYLRRAGPNAGELFF
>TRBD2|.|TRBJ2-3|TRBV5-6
TGTGCCAGCAGCTTTACTAGCGGGAGTGAGTATTTT
CASSFTSGSEYF
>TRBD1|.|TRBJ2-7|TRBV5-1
TGCGCCAGCAGCTTGGCCGGGGTCGCCAGGGGGCTCCCCTACGAGCAGTACTTC
CASSLAGVARGLPYEQYF
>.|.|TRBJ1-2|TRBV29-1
TGCAGCGTTGACCACAGGGACGATTATAGTGGCTACACCTTC
CSVDHRDDYSGYTF
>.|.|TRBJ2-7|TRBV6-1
TGTGCCAGCAGTGAAGGGGGGGATGGAACAGGAGCCTACGAGCAGTACTTC
CASSEGGDGTGAYEQYF
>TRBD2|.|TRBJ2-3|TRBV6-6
TGTGCCAGCAGAACTAGCGGGGTTGGAACAGATACGCAGTATTTT
CASRTSGVGTDTQYF
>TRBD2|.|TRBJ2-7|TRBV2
TGTGCCAGCACTCCGGGACTAGCGGAGTACGAGCAGTACTTC
CASTPGLAEYEQYF